The rows below give T cell receptor beta chains drawn from one sample of a study of CD8 T cells in Susac syndrome. TCRdb analysed the immunoSEQ multiplex PCR reads with MiXCR anew, one entry per CDR3 protein. The sample has some 150,000 distinct CDR3 sequences, 94% seen once. The specimen was CD4+ T cells from PBMCs. The origin of the receptors is a human donor in good health. Each CDR3 is given with its conserved first and last residue. The D gene is left open where the match is weak. A clone size is listed for some rows: how often the clone was seen (once, few, many), or a class if it is expanded.

v_gene: TRBV3-1; d_gene: NA; abundance: NA; len: 14; j_gene: TRBJ1-1; CDR3aa: CASSLYTGLTEAFF; CDR3nt: TGTGCCAGCAGCCTATACACAGGGCTGACTGAAGCTTTCTTT
v_gene: TRBV5-1; d_gene: NA; abundance: NA; len: 14; j_gene: TRBJ2-5; CDR3aa: CASSLDLPRETQYF; CDR3nt: TGCGCCAGCAGCTTGGACCTCCCGAGGGAGACCCAGTACTTC
v_gene: TRBV28; d_gene: NA; abundance: NA; len: 14; j_gene: TRBJ1-1; CDR3aa: CASGSWGRNTEAFF; CDR3nt: TGTGCCAGCGGGTCCTGGGGGAGGAACACTGAAGCTTTCTTT
v_gene: TRBV19; d_gene: NA; abundance: NA; len: 12; j_gene: TRBJ2-3; CDR3aa: CASSSRVDTQYF; CDR3nt: TGTGCCAGTAGTTCCCGCGTAGATACGCAGTATTTT
v_gene: TRBV7-6; d_gene: TRBD1; abundance: NA; len: 14; j_gene: TRBJ1-3; CDR3aa: CASSRDRGGNTIYF; CDR3nt: TGTGCCAGCAGCCGGGACAGGGGGGGGAACACCATATATTTT
v_gene: TRBV30; d_gene: NA; abundance: NA; len: 11; j_gene: TRBJ2-4; CDR3aa: CAWTGQNIQYF; CDR3nt: TGTGCCTGGACGGGCCAAAACATTCAGTACTTC
v_gene: TRBV3-1; d_gene: NA; abundance: NA; len: 15; j_gene: TRBJ2-3; CDR3aa: CASSQELLPADTQYF; CDR3nt: TGTGCCAGCAGCCAAGAACTACTCCCGGCAGATACGCAGTATTTT
v_gene: TRBV5-6; d_gene: TRBD2; abundance: NA; len: 16; j_gene: TRBJ2-1; CDR3aa: CASSLFAGGSYNEQFF; CDR3nt: TGTGCCAGCAGCTTGTTCGCGGGAGGGTCCTACAATGAGCAGTTCTTC
v_gene: TRBV28; d_gene: TRBD1; abundance: once; len: 15; j_gene: TRBJ1-5; CDR3aa: CASSLVTGGLQPQHF; CDR3nt: TGTGCCAGCAGTTTAGTGACAGGGGGCCTTCAGCCCCAGCATTTT
v_gene: TRBV20-1; d_gene: TRBD2; abundance: NA; len: 12; j_gene: TRBJ2-7; CDR3aa: CSTGTRFGEQYF; CDR3nt: TGCAGCACCGGGACTAGATTTGGCGAGCAGTACTTC
v_gene: TRBV5-1; d_gene: NA; abundance: NA; len: 13; j_gene: TRBJ1-1; CDR3aa: CASSWAGNTEAFF; CDR3nt: TGCGCCAGCAGCTGGGCCGGGAACACTGAAGCTTTCTTT
v_gene: TRBV3-1; d_gene: NA; abundance: NA; len: 14; j_gene: TRBJ1-1; CDR3aa: CASSQDQTTPEAFF; CDR3nt: TGTGCCAGCAGCCAAGATCAAACCACGCCTGAAGCTTTCTTT
v_gene: TRBV20-1; d_gene: TRBD1; abundance: NA; len: 13; j_gene: TRBJ1-6; CDR3aa: CSARTGVDSPLHF; CDR3nt: TGCAGTGCCAGAACAGGGGTGGATTCACCCCTCCACTTT
v_gene: TRBV2; d_gene: NA; abundance: once; len: 12; j_gene: TRBJ1-2; CDR3aa: CASRGHGYGYTF; CDR3nt: TGTGCCAGCAGGGGGCATGGCTATGGCTACACCTTC
v_gene: TRBV12-3/TRBV12-4; d_gene: TRBD2; abundance: NA; len: 13; j_gene: TRBJ2-7; CDR3aa: CASSAGGPDEQYF; CDR3nt: TGTGCCAGCTCAGCGGGAGGGCCGGACGAGCAGTACTTC
v_gene: TRBV2; d_gene: TRBD2; abundance: NA; len: 15; j_gene: TRBJ2-3; CDR3aa: CASSDRIAGEDTQYF; CDR3nt: TGTGCCAGCAGTGATCGGATAGCGGGAGAAGATACGCAGTATTTT
v_gene: TRBV12-3/TRBV12-4; d_gene: NA; abundance: once; len: 13; j_gene: TRBJ2-5; CDR3aa: CASSFGQEETQYF; CDR3nt: TGTGCCAGCAGTTTCGGCCAGGAAGAGACCCAGTACTTC
v_gene: TRBV18; d_gene: TRBD1; abundance: NA; len: 12; j_gene: TRBJ2-1; CDR3aa: CASSPQQGKQFF; CDR3nt: TGTGCCAGCTCACCCCAACAGGGGAAGCAGTTCTTC
v_gene: TRBV5-1; d_gene: NA; abundance: NA; len: 14; j_gene: TRBJ2-3; CDR3aa: CASSLADLADTQYF; CDR3nt: TGCGCCAGCAGCTTGGCGGATCTAGCAGATACGCAGTATTTT
v_gene: TRBV20-1; d_gene: TRBD1; abundance: NA; len: 12; j_gene: TRBJ1-5; CDR3aa: CSAGGTEQPQHF; CDR3nt: TGCAGTGCTGGGGGGACAGAACAGCCCCAGCATTTT
v_gene: TRBV7-9; d_gene: TRBD1; abundance: NA; len: 18; j_gene: TRBJ2-7; CDR3aa: CASSSFTSDRGNPYEQYF; CDR3nt: TGTGCCAGCAGCTCTTTTACATCTGACAGGGGGAACCCCTACGAGCAGTACTTC
v_gene: TRBV20-1; d_gene: TRBD2; abundance: NA; len: 20; j_gene: TRBJ2-7; CDR3aa: CSARDQGGGTSGRGIYEQYF; CDR3nt: TGCAGTGCTAGAGATCAAGGGGGTGGGACTAGCGGGAGAGGTATCTACGAGCAGTACTTC
v_gene: TRBV19; d_gene: NA; abundance: NA; len: 16; j_gene: TRBJ1-5; CDR3aa: CASSISWRISNQPQHF; CDR3nt: TGTGCCAGTAGTATCTCGTGGAGAATTAGCAATCAGCCCCAGCATTTT
v_gene: TRBV3-1; d_gene: NA; abundance: NA; len: 13; j_gene: TRBJ1-1; CDR3aa: CASSQVTVGEAFF; CDR3nt: TGTGCCAGCAGCCAAGTAACGGTAGGGGAAGCTTTCTTT
v_gene: TRBV7-6; d_gene: NA; abundance: NA; len: 14; j_gene: TRBJ1-6; CDR3aa: CASSPLLLGSPLHF; CDR3nt: TGTGCCAGCAGTCCCCTTCTACTGGGTTCACCCCTCCACTTT
v_gene: TRBV5-1; d_gene: NA; abundance: NA; len: 17; j_gene: TRBJ2-7; CDR3aa: CASSLRASGLASYEQYF; CDR3nt: TGCGCCAGCAGCTTGCGGGCCTCGGGGCTAGCCTCCTACGAGCAGTACTTC
v_gene: TRBV12-3/TRBV12-4; d_gene: NA; abundance: NA; len: 13; j_gene: TRBJ1-1; CDR3aa: CASSPTGETEAFF; CDR3nt: TGTGCCAGCAGCCCGACAGGAGAAACCGAAGCTTTCTTT
v_gene: TRBV5-1; d_gene: NA; abundance: NA; len: 13; j_gene: TRBJ2-3; CDR3aa: CASNEGHTDTQYF; CDR3nt: TGCGCCAGCAATGAGGGCCACACAGATACGCAGTATTTT
v_gene: TRBV4-1; d_gene: TRBD2; abundance: NA; len: 16; j_gene: TRBJ2-7; CDR3aa: CASSQRTSGGSYEQYF; CDR3nt: TGCGCCAGCAGCCAACGGACTAGCGGGGGGTCCTACGAGCAGTACTTC
v_gene: TRBV30; d_gene: NA; abundance: once; len: 14; j_gene: TRBJ2-7; CDR3aa: CAWSVPGQTGEQYF; CDR3nt: TGTGCCTGGAGTGTCCCCGGGCAAACGGGCGAGCAGTACTTC
v_gene: TRBV24-1; d_gene: NA; abundance: NA; len: 13; j_gene: TRBJ1-5; CDR3aa: CATSARGSAPQHF; CDR3nt: TGTGCCACCAGTGCCAGGGGTAGTGCGCCCCAGCATTTT
v_gene: TRBV4-2; d_gene: TRBD2; abundance: NA; len: 17; j_gene: TRBJ2-7; CDR3aa: CASSQDRRGLGGREQYF; CDR3nt: TGTGCCAGCAGCCAAGATCGGAGAGGACTAGGCGGCCGCGAGCAGTACTTC
v_gene: TRBV6-5; d_gene: NA; abundance: NA; len: 13; j_gene: TRBJ2-7; CDR3aa: CASNPSAYYEQYF; CDR3nt: TGTGCCAGCAACCCTAGCGCGTACTACGAGCAGTACTTC
v_gene: TRBV25-1; d_gene: NA; abundance: NA; len: 14; j_gene: TRBJ1-4; CDR3aa: CASSDSGGNEKLFF; CDR3nt: TGTGCCAGCAGTGATTCCGGAGGGAATGAAAAACTGTTTTTT
v_gene: TRBV15; d_gene: NA; abundance: NA; len: 13; j_gene: TRBJ2-7; CDR3aa: CATSRTPTYEQYF; CDR3nt: TGTGCCACCAGCAGGACCCCGACCTACGAGCAGTACTTC
v_gene: TRBV7-2; d_gene: TRBD1; abundance: NA; len: 14; j_gene: TRBJ2-5; CDR3aa: CASSSTGGRGTQYF; CDR3nt: TGTGCCAGCAGCTCAACAGGGGGCCGGGGGACCCAGTACTTC
v_gene: TRBV20-1; d_gene: NA; abundance: NA; len: 15; j_gene: TRBJ1-3; CDR3aa: CSASQTESSGNTIYF; CDR3nt: TGCAGTGCTAGCCAGACAGAGAGCTCTGGAAACACCATATATTTT
v_gene: TRBV28; d_gene: NA; abundance: NA; len: 15; j_gene: TRBJ2-3; CDR3aa: CASSSTGLSTDTQYF; CDR3nt: TGTGCCAGCAGTTCAACCGGACTTAGCACAGATACGCAGTATTTT
v_gene: TRBV5-1; d_gene: NA; abundance: few; len: 18; j_gene: TRBJ2-5; CDR3aa: CASSPVSLGHVYQETQYF; CDR3nt: TGCGCCAGCAGCCCGGTATCCCTGGGACACGTGTACCAAGAGACCCAGTACTTC
v_gene: TRBV5-1; d_gene: TRBD2; abundance: NA; len: 17; j_gene: TRBJ2-1; CDR3aa: CASSWTSGRAGYNEQFF; CDR3nt: TGCGCCAGCAGCTGGACTAGCGGGAGGGCCGGGTACAATGAGCAGTTCTTC
v_gene: TRBV15; d_gene: NA; abundance: NA; len: 14; j_gene: TRBJ2-2; CDR3aa: CATSRNRETGELFF; CDR3nt: TGTGCCACCAGCAGAAACAGGGAAACCGGGGAGCTGTTTTTT
v_gene: TRBV7-3; d_gene: NA; abundance: NA; len: 17; j_gene: TRBJ2-7; CDR3aa: CASSFRCTTGFSYEQYF; CDR3nt: TGTGCCAGCAGCTTTAGGTGTACGACAGGATTCTCCTACGAGCAGTACTTC
v_gene: TRBV6-5; d_gene: NA; abundance: NA; len: 14; j_gene: TRBJ2-7; CDR3aa: CASLTFLGSYEQYF; CDR3nt: TGTGCCAGCCTTACCTTTTTGGGGTCCTACGAGCAGTACTTC
v_gene: TRBV29-1; d_gene: TRBD1; abundance: NA; len: 15; j_gene: TRBJ1-2; CDR3aa: CSVEDQWTGGYGYTF; CDR3nt: TGCAGCGTTGAAGATCAATGGACAGGGGGCTATGGCTACACCTTC
v_gene: TRBV18; d_gene: NA; abundance: NA; len: 15; j_gene: TRBJ1-1; CDR3aa: CASSPTSRVTNEAFF; CDR3nt: TGTGCCAGCTCACCGACTTCGAGGGTGACGAATGAAGCTTTCTTT
v_gene: TRBV30; d_gene: NA; abundance: few; len: 11; j_gene: TRBJ2-7; CDR3aa: CAWKDNYEQYF; CDR3nt: TGTGCCTGGAAGGACAACTACGAGCAGTACTTC
v_gene: TRBV20-1; d_gene: TRBD2; abundance: NA; len: 17; j_gene: TRBJ2-5; CDR3aa: CSASRGLGTSGSYPEYF; CDR3nt: TGCAGTGCTAGCCGAGGACTTGGTACTAGCGGGAGCTACCCCGAGTACTTC
v_gene: TRBV24-1; d_gene: NA; abundance: NA; len: 17; j_gene: TRBJ2-6; CDR3aa: CATSDLSRETGANVLTF; CDR3nt: TGTGCCACCAGTGATTTGTCCAGGGAAACTGGGGCCAACGTCCTGACTTTC
v_gene: TRBV29-1; d_gene: NA; abundance: NA; len: 15; j_gene: TRBJ1-2; CDR3aa: CSVEGREGKNYGYTF; CDR3nt: TGCAGCGTTGAAGGCCGTGAAGGGAAGAACTATGGCTACACCTTC
v_gene: TRBV29-1; d_gene: NA; abundance: NA; len: 13; j_gene: TRBJ1-1; CDR3aa: CSVAGLQNTEAFF; CDR3nt: TGCAGCGTTGCGGGGCTGCAGAACACTGAAGCTTTCTTT
v_gene: TRBV20-1; d_gene: NA; abundance: NA; len: 15; j_gene: TRBJ2-4; CDR3aa: CSASLGTSAKNIQYF; CDR3nt: TGCAGTGCTAGCCTCGGGACCTCGGCCAAAAACATTCAGTACTTC
v_gene: TRBV28; d_gene: TRBD2; abundance: NA; len: 17; j_gene: TRBJ2-7; CDR3aa: CASSPGRRTRWTNEQYF; CDR3nt: TGTGCCAGCAGTCCGGGACGGAGGACTAGATGGACCAACGAGCAGTACTTC
v_gene: TRBV28; d_gene: NA; abundance: NA; len: 14; j_gene: TRBJ2-2; CDR3aa: CASSSPGNTGELFF; CDR3nt: TGTGCCAGCAGTTCACCAGGAAACACCGGGGAGCTGTTTTTT
v_gene: TRBV7-8; d_gene: NA; abundance: NA; len: 14; j_gene: TRBJ2-5; CDR3aa: CASSLSMDQETQYF; CDR3nt: TGTGCCAGCAGCTTATCTATGGACCAAGAGACCCAGTACTTC
v_gene: TRBV9; d_gene: NA; abundance: NA; len: 14; j_gene: TRBJ2-7; CDR3aa: CASSMAGSSYEQYF; CDR3nt: TGTGCCAGCAGCATGGCCGGGTCCTCCTACGAGCAGTACTTC
v_gene: TRBV10-3; d_gene: TRBD1; abundance: NA; len: 15; j_gene: TRBJ2-1; CDR3aa: CAIWKGQGALDEQFF; CDR3nt: TGTGCCATCTGGAAGGGGCAGGGGGCGTTGGATGAGCAGTTCTTC
v_gene: TRBV30; d_gene: TRBD2; abundance: NA; len: 18; j_gene: TRBJ2-1; CDR3aa: CAWSSSQGGLAGGNEQFF; CDR3nt: TGTGCCTGGAGTTCTTCCCAGGGGGGACTAGCGGGAGGGAATGAGCAGTTCTTC